This TCR beta chain was obtained from a study of cytomegalovirus exposure and HLA in healthy donors. Study at large: Samples from HLA-typed donors yielded about 80 million unique TCRs in an early data release. Study results and caveats: Several of the most significant clusters appeared, in a later analysis, to be linked to common viral pathogens.

This CDR3 has 16 residues. The germline CDR1 and CDR2 sequences are MGHRA and YSYEKL. The PCR used 60 Vbeta and 13 Jbeta primers. Repertoires were generated with immunoSEQ multiplex PCR, while TCRdb's copy carries only in-frame clones and drops some. The sample has around 190,000 clones, 75% to 80% seen once. On this clone itself: Its cognate antigen is unknown. One end of the junction is discordant with germline, which a read error may explain.

Participants comprised healthy donors of bone marrow. The origin of this receptor is a female donor in good health and CMV-seronegative. Sequencing was done on a sample of PBMCs. This chain connects TRBV4-1 to TRBJ1-3; D may be TRBD1 (5 bases). The CDR3 nucleotides are TGCGCCAGCAGTCAAGTCTTCGGGGGGTCTGGAAACACCATATATTTT. It is translated as CASSQVFGGSGNTIYF.